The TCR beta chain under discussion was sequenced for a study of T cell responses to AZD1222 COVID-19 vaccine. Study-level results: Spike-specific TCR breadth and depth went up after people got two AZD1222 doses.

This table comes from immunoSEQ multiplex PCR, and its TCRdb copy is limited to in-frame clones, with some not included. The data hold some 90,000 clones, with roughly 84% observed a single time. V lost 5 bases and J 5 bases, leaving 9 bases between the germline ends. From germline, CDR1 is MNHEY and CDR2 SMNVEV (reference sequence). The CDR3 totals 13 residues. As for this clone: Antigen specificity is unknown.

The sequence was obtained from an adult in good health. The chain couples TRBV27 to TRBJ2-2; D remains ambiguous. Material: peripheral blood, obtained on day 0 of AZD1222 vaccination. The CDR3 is CASSEDRTGELFF. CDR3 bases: TGTGCCAGCAGTGAAGACCGTACCGGGGAGCTGTTTTTT.